The rows below give T cell receptor beta chains drawn from one sample of a study of cytomegalovirus exposure and HLA in healthy donors. Data came from immunoSEQ multiplex PCR; TCRdb stores just in-frame clones and leaves some out. The sample carries more than 75,000 clones, just under 80% recorded once. Sequenced input: PBMCs. The source of these receptors is a woman aged 40 to 55 in good health and CMV-seronegative. Each CDR3 is given with its conserved first and last residue. Fields, in order: J gene, V gene, D gene, clone size, CDR3 DNA, CDR3 protein. The D gene is left open where the match is weak. Not all rows give a size; the values are once, few, many and, for expanded clones, a class.

TRBJ2-1,TRBV5-1,TRBD1,NA,TGCGCCAGCAGCTTGGCCCCGGGACAGGGGAACAATGAGCAGTTCTTC,CASSLAPGQGNNEQFF
TRBJ1-1,TRBV29-1,NA,NA,TGCAGCGTAGAGGGACATGGATACACTGAAGCTTTCTTT,CSVEGHGYTEAFF
TRBJ1-6,TRBV9,NA,NA,TGTGCCAGCAGCCCCTGGGGGACACCCGATTCACCCCTCCACTTT,CASSPWGTPDSPLHF
TRBJ2-2,TRBV4-3,TRBD2,NA,TGCGCCAGCAGCCCACTAGCGGGGCGCGGGGAGCTGTTTTTT,CASSPLAGRGELFF
TRBJ2-7,TRBV5-1,NA,NA,TGCGCCAGCAGCCGGGACTCCTACTCCTACGAGCAGTACTTC,CASSRDSYSYEQYF
TRBJ2-1,TRBV5-1,NA,NA,TGCGCCAGCAGCCTGGACTCCCTATACAATGAGCAGTTCTTC,CASSLDSLYNEQFF
TRBJ1-2,TRBV5-1,TRBD1,once,TGCGCCAGCCGTGGGACAGGTTACTATGGCTACACCTTC,CASRGTGYYGYTF
TRBJ2-7,TRBV5-4,NA,NA,TGTGCCAGCAGCGTCGACAGCCTCTACGAGCAGTACTTC,CASSVDSLYEQYF
TRBJ2-5,TRBV7-2,TRBD2,once,TGTGCCAGCAGCGCACAGGTGGCTAGCGGAGAGACCCAGTACTTC,CASSAQVASGETQYF
TRBJ2-3,TRBV6-4,TRBD2,NA,TGTGCCAGCGCCCAGGGGACTAGCGGGGTTGGAACGCAGTATTTT,CASAQGTSGVGTQYF
TRBJ2-2,TRBV30,NA,NA,TGTGCCTGGAGTACAGGGCCCACCGGGGAGCTGTTTTTT,CAWSTGPTGELFF
TRBJ2-1,TRBV6-1,TRBD1,NA,TGTGCCAGCAGTGAAGCTAGAGGGGACAGGGGGCCCTACAATGAGCAGTTCTTC,CASSEARGDRGPYNEQFF
TRBJ2-1,TRBV7-2,TRBD2,once,TGTGCCAGCAGCTTAGGCGGGGGGCCCTACAATGAGCAGTTCTTC,CASSLGGGPYNEQFF
TRBJ2-4,TRBV29-1,TRBD2,NA,TGCAGCGTTGAAGACCGGGGGGGCGCGGACATTCAGTACTTC,CSVEDRGGADIQYF
TRBJ2-7,TRBV15,NA,NA,TGTGCCACCAGCAGAGATGCCGTCAGGGGTCGAGAGCAGTACTTC,CATSRDAVRGREQYF
TRBJ1-4,TRBV7-2,NA,few,TGTGCCAGCAGCTTGGACAGACAACCAACTAATGAAAAACTGTTTTTT,CASSLDRQPTNEKLFF
TRBJ1-1,TRBV4-1,TRBD1,NA,TGCGCCAGCAGCCAAGATCAGGGGGGTGCCACTGAAGCTTTCTTT,CASSQDQGGATEAFF
TRBJ1-1,TRBV29-1,TRBD1,once,TGCAGCGCCAAGACAGGGATCACTGAAGCTTTCTTT,CSAKTGITEAFF
TRBJ1-2,TRBV4-3,TRBD1,NA,TGCGCCAGCAGCCCGATACAGGGGACCGTCTATGGCTACACCTTC,CASSPIQGTVYGYTF
TRBJ2-2,TRBV30,TRBD2,NA,TGTGCCTGGTACTACGGCGGGGGAACGACCGGGGAGCTGTTTTTT,CAWYYGGGTTGELFF
TRBJ1-2,TRBV6-1,NA,NA,TGTGCCAGCACCGAATCCGACGGCGGAGTGGATGGCTACACCTTC,CASTESDGGVDGYTF
TRBJ2-5,TRBV30,NA,NA,TGTGCCTGGAGCTGGGGACGGGGGCAAGAGACCCAGTACTTC,CAWSWGRGQETQYF
TRBJ2-2,TRBV4-1,TRBD1,NA,TGCGCCAGCAGCGCCGGGACAGCGAACACCGGGGAGCTGTTTTTT,CASSAGTANTGELFF
TRBJ1-5,TRBV27,TRBD1,NA,TGTGCCAGCAGTGCACAGGGGTATAGCAATCAGCCCCAGCATTTT,CASSAQGYSNQPQHF
TRBJ2-1,TRBV15,NA,few,TGTGCCACCAGCAGAGAAGGACAGTCCTACAATGAGCAGTTCTTC,CATSREGQSYNEQFF
TRBJ1-1,TRBV29-1,TRBD1,NA,TGCAGCGTTGCCTTCGGGACAGGCACTGAAGCTTTCTTT,CSVAFGTGTEAFF
TRBJ1-2,TRBV25-1,NA,NA,TGTGCCAGCAGTGAATCCGACAGCTATGGCTACACCTTC,CASSESDSYGYTF
TRBJ1-1,TRBV7-6,NA,NA,TGTGCCAGCAGCGGGTATTCGGGCACTGAAGCTTTCTTT,CASSGYSGTEAFF
TRBJ1-5,TRBV4-3,TRBD1,NA,TGCGCCAGCAGCCAATCCTCGACAGGGGGACATCAGCCCCAGCATTTT,CASSQSSTGGHQPQHF
TRBJ2-1,TRBV7-9,TRBD1,once,TGTGCCAGCAGCACGACAGGGATTAAAGGGTGGAATGAGCAGTTCTTC,CASSTTGIKGWNEQFF
TRBJ1-1,TRBV18,NA,NA,TGTGCCAGCTCACCACAGTTGCAGGGGTTTCTGAACACTGAAGCTTTCTTT,CASSPQLQGFLNTEAFF
TRBJ1-4,TRBV7-6,TRBD1,NA,TGTGCCAGCAGCTTTCCCGGACAGGCAAATGAAAAACTGTTTTTT,CASSFPGQANEKLFF
TRBJ2-4,TRBV7-9,NA,NA,TGTGCCAGCAGCTTAAGCGTAGCCAAAAACATTCAGTACTTC,CASSLSVAKNIQYF
TRBJ1-2,TRBV4-1,NA,NA,TGCGCCAGCTTCGGATCGGGGGGTGGCTACACCTTC,CASFGSGGGYTF
TRBJ1-1,TRBV7-7,TRBD1,NA,TGTGCCAGCAGCGCGGGACAGGGGGCTGAAGCTTTCTTT,CASSAGQGAEAFF
TRBJ1-1,TRBV27,NA,once,TGTGCCAGCAGTCTTGGTAGTCGCGCTTTCTTT,CASSLGSRAFF
TRBJ1-1,TRBV30,TRBD1,NA,TGTGCCTGGAGACCCAGACAGGGGTCTGAAGCTTTCTTT,CAWRPRQGSEAFF
TRBJ2-1,TRBV27,NA,NA,TGTGCCAGCAGTTTCGTCCGGGTCCACAATGAGCAGTTCTTC,CASSFVRVHNEQFF
TRBJ1-6,TRBV2,TRBD1,NA,TGTGCCAGCAGTGAACTAGGACAGGGGAATTCACCCCTCCACTTT,CASSELGQGNSPLHF
TRBJ2-1,TRBV6-6,TRBD2,NA,TGTGCCAGCAGTTACTCGTTAGGGAGGGGTGAGCAGTTCTTC,CASSYSLGRGEQFF
TRBJ2-7,TRBV7-2,TRBD1,NA,TGTGCCAGCAGCTTAGAGGGACAGGTGACCGAGCAGTACTTC,CASSLEGQVTEQYF
TRBJ1-1,TRBV7-9,TRBD1,NA,TGTGCCAGCAGCCCTAACAGGGGATACACTGAAGCTTTCTTT,CASSPNRGYTEAFF
TRBJ2-1,TRBV4-3,TRBD2,NA,TGCGCCAGCAGCCAAGATTTAGCGGGGGGGCGCAATGAGCAGTTCTTC,CASSQDLAGGRNEQFF
TRBJ1-2,TRBV5-8,TRBD1,NA,TGTGCCAGCAGCTTGATAGGGGGCGGCTATGGCTACACCTTC,CASSLIGGGYGYTF
TRBJ1-5,TRBV5-4,NA,NA,TGTGCCAGCAGCTTCGGGGAGGGTCAGCCCCAGCATTTT,CASSFGEGQPQHF
TRBJ1-1,TRBV20-1,NA,NA,TGCAGTGCTTCCCTTGGCCGAGAAGCTTTCTTT,CSASLGREAFF
TRBJ2-5,TRBV6-1,NA,NA,TGTGCCAGCAGTGTCCAGGGGGAGACCCAGTACTTC,CASSVQGETQYF
TRBJ2-7,TRBV6-5,TRBD2,NA,TGTGCCAGCAGTTACTTGGGACTAGCGGCCTACGAGCAGTACTTC,CASSYLGLAAYEQYF
TRBJ2-5,TRBV6-5,NA,NA,TGTGCCAGCAGCCCCGTGCTCGGAGAGACCCAGTACTTC,CASSPVLGETQYF
TRBJ1-1,TRBV5-1,TRBD1,NA,TGCGCCAGCAGCTCAGACAGGGGAGGGGACACTGAAGCTTTCTTT,CASSSDRGGDTEAFF
TRBJ2-5,TRBV5-1,NA,NA,TGCGCCAGCAGCTTGGGACTGGATCTCGAGACCCAGTACTTC,CASSLGLDLETQYF